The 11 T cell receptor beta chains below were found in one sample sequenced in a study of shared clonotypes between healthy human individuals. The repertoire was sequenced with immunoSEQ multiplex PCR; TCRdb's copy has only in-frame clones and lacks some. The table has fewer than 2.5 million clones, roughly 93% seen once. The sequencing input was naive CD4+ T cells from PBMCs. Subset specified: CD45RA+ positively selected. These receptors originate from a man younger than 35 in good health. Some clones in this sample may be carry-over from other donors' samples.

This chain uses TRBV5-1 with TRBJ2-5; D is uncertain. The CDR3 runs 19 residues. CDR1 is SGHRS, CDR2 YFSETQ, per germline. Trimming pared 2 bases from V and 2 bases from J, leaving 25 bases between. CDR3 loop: CASSFRQRMSPALQETQYF. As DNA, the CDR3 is TGCGCCAGCAGCTTCCGCCAGAGAATGTCCCCAGCCCTACAAGAGACCCAGTACTTC.

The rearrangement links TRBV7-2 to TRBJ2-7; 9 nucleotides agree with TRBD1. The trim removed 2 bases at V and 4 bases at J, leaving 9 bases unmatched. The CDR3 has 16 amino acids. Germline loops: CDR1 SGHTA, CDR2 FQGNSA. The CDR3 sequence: CASSLLGTGLGYEQYF. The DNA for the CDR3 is TGTGCCAGCAGCTTATTAGGGACAGGGTTAGGGTACGAGCAGTACTTC.

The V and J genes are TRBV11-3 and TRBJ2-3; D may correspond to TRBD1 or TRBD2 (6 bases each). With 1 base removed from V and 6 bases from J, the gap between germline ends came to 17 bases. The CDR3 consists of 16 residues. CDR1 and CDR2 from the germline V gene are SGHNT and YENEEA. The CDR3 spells CASSLVPGAVADTQYF. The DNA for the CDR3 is TGTGCCAGCAGCTTAGTTCCGGGGGCGGTGGCGGATACGCAGTATTTT.

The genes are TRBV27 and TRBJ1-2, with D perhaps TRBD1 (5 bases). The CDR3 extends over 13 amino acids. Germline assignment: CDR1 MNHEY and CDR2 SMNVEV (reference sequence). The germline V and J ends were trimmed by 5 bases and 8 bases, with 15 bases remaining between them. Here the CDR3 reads CASSPPGRSGYTF. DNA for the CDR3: TGTGCCAGCAGTCCTCCGGGACGGTCGGGCTACACCTTC.

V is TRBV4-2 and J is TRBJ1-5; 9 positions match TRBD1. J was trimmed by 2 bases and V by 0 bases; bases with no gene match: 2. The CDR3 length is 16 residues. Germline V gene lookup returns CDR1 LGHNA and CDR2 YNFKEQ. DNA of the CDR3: TGTGCCAGCAGCCAAGATAGGGACAGGGGCAATCAGCCCCAGCATTTT. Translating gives CASSQDRDRGNQPQHF.

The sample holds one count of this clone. CDR3 sequence reads: CASSLSSTTKSGTDTQYF. Here the CDR3 DNA reads TGTGCCAGCAGCTTATCCTCAACAACTAAGTCTGGCACAGATACGCAGTATTTT. This chain uses TRBV7-2 with TRBJ2-3, with no clear D. This CDR3 has 18 residues. Trimming left V 2 bases short and J 1 base short, with 19 bases between. Germline V lookup: CDR1 SGHTA, CDR2 FQGNSA.

The DNA of the CDR3 is TGCGCCAGCAGTTTGAAGGCGGATAACACTGAAGCTTTCTTT. This encodes CASSLKADNTEAFF. The rearrangement uses TRBV5-1 and TRBJ1-1; D is ambiguous. Per germline, CDR1 SGHRS and CDR2 YFSETQ. There are 14 residues in the CDR3. Trimming left V 5 bases short and J 2 bases short, with 13 bases between. The whole variable domain, filled in from reference TRBV5-1 and TRBJ1-1, reads KAGVTQTPRYLIKTRGQQVTLSCSPISGHRSVSWYQQTPGQGLQFLFEYFSETQRNKGNFPGRFSGRQFSNSRSEMNVSTLELGDSALYLCASSLKADNTEAFFGQGTRLTVV.

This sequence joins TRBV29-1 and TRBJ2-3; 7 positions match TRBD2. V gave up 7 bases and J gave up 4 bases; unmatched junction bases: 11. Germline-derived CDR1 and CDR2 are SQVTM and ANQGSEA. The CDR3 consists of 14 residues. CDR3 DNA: TGCAGCGCATCTCTGGGGGGGGGAGCAGATACGCAGTATTTT. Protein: CSASLGGGADTQYF.

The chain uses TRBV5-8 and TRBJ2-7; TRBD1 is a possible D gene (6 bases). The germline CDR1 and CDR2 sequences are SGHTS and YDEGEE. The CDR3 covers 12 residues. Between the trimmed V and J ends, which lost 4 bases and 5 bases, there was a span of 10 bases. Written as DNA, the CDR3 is TGTGCCAGCAGCCGACAGGAAAACGAGCAGTACTTC. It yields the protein CASSRQENEQYF.

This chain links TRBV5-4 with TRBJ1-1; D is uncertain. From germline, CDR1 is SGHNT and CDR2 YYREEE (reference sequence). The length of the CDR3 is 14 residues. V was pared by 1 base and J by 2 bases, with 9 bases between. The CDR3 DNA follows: TGTGCCAGCAGCTTGAAGGGCCTCAACACTGAAGCTTTCTTT. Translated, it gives CASSLKGLNTEAFF.

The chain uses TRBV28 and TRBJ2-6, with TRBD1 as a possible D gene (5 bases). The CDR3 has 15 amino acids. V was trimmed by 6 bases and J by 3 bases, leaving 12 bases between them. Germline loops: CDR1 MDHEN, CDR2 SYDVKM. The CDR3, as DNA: TGTGCCAGCAGAACCTCAGGGCTTGGGGCCAACGTCCTGACTTTC. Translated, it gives CASRTSGLGANVLTF.